Listed below are T cell receptor beta chains from one sample, sequenced in a study of T cell repertoires in cytomegalovirus infection. TCRdb itself ran the reads through MiXCR, one entry per CDR3 protein. This repertoire shows some 480,000 distinct CDR3 sequences, about 33% found once; its top ten account for 15% to 20%. No antigen has been identified for these receptors. Sequenced material: cultured PBMCs, taken from culture after CMV antigen stimulation. Receptors originate from a human donor in good health (CMV status not recorded). Some clones in this sample may be carry-over from other donors' samples. The CDR3 runs from the conserved cysteine through the conserved F or W. A D gene is named only where the DNA matches it firmly. Clone size is not always given. Where it is, it says once, few, many or a class for expanded clones.

TRBD2,TRBV30,once,TRBJ2-7,TGTGCCTGGAGGGTAGCGGGAGGGCCGCACGAGCAGTACTTC,CAWRVAGGPHEQYF
TRBD1,TRBV7-3,few,TRBJ1-6,TGTGCCAGCAGCTCAGGACAGGGGCAATCACCCCTCCACTTT,CASSSGQGQSPLHF
-,TRBV4-1,-,TRBJ1-1,TGCGCCAGCAGCCAAGGAGTTCGAGCCATACGGACTGAAGCTTTCTTT,CASSQGVRAIRTEAFF
-,TRBV5-1,once,TRBJ2-1,TGCGCCAGCAGCTTGGTTACCGACATCATCTACAATGAGCAGTTCTTC,CASSLVTDIIYNEQFF
-,TRBV11-2,-,TRBJ2-1,TGTGCCAGCAGCTTAACCGACAGACTATACAATGAGCAGTTCTTC,CASSLTDRLYNEQFF
-,TRBV29-1,-,TRBJ1-1,TGCAGCGTTGAGGGGGGGGAGAGGAACACTGAAGCTTTCTTT,CSVEGGERNTEAFF
-,TRBV7-2,-,TRBJ2-7,TGTGCCAGCAGTCGACGGGGGTACGAGCAGTACTTC,CASSRRGYEQYF
TRBD2,TRBV25-1,few,TRBJ2-1,TGTGCCAGCAGTGAATTAAACGGCGAGCGGGAAAATGAGCAGTTCTTC,CASSELNGERENEQFF
TRBD1,TRBV7-2,-,TRBJ2-5,TGTGCCAGCGGCCCAAGACAGGGAGAACTAGGGACCCAGTACTTC,CASGPRQGELGTQYF
-,TRBV27,many,TRBJ2-3,TGTGCCAGCAGTTTATCTCACCAAATGGCTACGCAGTATTTT,CASSLSHQMATQYF
TRBD2,TRBV6-5,-,TRBJ2-1,TGTGCCAGCAGTTACTCGCGGACTAGAGGAGGCAATGAGCAGTTCTTC,CASSYSRTRGGNEQFF
-,TRBV7-9,few,TRBJ1-1,TGTGCCAGCAGCTTAGGCGGGGGGCAGAACACTGAAGCTTTCTTT,CASSLGGGQNTEAFF
TRBD1,TRBV7-3,many,TRBJ2-3,TGTGCCAGCAGCCCAGGGACAGGGCCTTACCGCACAGATACGCAGTATTTT,CASSPGTGPYRTDTQYF
-,TRBV7-2,-,TRBJ2-5,TGTGCCAGCAGCTCGAGGGTTCAAGAGACCCAGTACTTC,CASSSRVQETQYF
-,TRBV18,-,TRBJ2-2,TGTGCCAGCTCACCAAACAGAGACACCGGGGAGCTGTTTTTT,CASSPNRDTGELFF
TRBD1,TRBV19,many,TRBJ1-1,TGTGCCAGTAGTTTGCCGACAGGGGGCACGGCTGAAGCTTTCTTT,CASSLPTGGTAEAFF
-,TRBV19,few,TRBJ1-1,TGTGCCAGTAGTTCCGGGACAAGGGTCACTGAAGCTTTCTTT,CASSSGTRVTEAFF
-,TRBV7-2,-,TRBJ2-3,TGTGCCAGCAGCTTAGATCCGGGAGATACGCAGTATTTT,CASSLDPGDTQYF
-,TRBV6-2/TRBV6-3,few,TRBJ2-3,TGTGCCAGCAGTTCAGGACTGAGAAGGGATACGCAGTATTTT,CASSSGLRRDTQYF
-,TRBV12-5,once,TRBJ2-2,TGTGCTAGTGTTGGGGATGACACCGGGGAGCTGTTTTTT,CASVGDDTGELFF
-,TRBV2,-,TRBJ2-7,TGTGCCAGCATCGAGCGGGCCTACGAGCAGTACTTC,CASIERAYEQYF
-,TRBV18,many,TRBJ2-1,TGTGCCAGCTCACCAAGTGTAAAGAGGTACAATGAGCAGTTCTTC,CASSPSVKRYNEQFF
-,TRBV20-1,-,TRBJ2-1,TGCAGTGCTCATCCGCGGGGCCTACCCTACAATGAGCAGTTCTTC,CSAHPRGLPYNEQFF
-,TRBV7-2,few,TRBJ1-3,TGTGCCAGCAGCCCCCAGGGAGGAGGAAACACCATATATTTT,CASSPQGGGNTIYF
-,TRBV2,-,TRBJ2-2,TGTGCCAGCAGTCAAAAGCCGGGACTGGAGAACACCGGGGAGCTGTTTTTT,CASSQKPGLENTGELFF
TRBD1,TRBV6-2/TRBV6-3,few,TRBJ2-3,TGTGCCAGCAGTTATAGGGGACAGGGAAAGAACACAGATACGCAGTATTTT,CASSYRGQGKNTDTQYF
-,TRBV5-4,-,TRBJ2-1,TGTGCCAGCAGCACGAACGCCTGGAGGTCCTACAATGAGCAGTTCTTC,CASSTNAWRSYNEQFF
-,TRBV20-1,few,TRBJ2-5,TGCAGTGCTAGTGTCCTGGCGAGAGTCGGGGGAGAGACCCAGTACTTC,CSASVLARVGGETQYF
-,TRBV7-2,-,TRBJ1-1,TGTGCCAGCAACGTCACCGGGACAACCTCGGCTGAAGCTTTCTTT,CASNVTGTTSAEAFF
-,TRBV4-3,few,TRBJ2-1,TGCGCCAGCAGCCAAGTTTCTGGGATGGGGTATGAGCAGTTCTTC,CASSQVSGMGYEQFF
-,TRBV7-9,-,TRBJ2-7,TGTGCCAGCAGCTTAGACGGTCCCCACAAGGGATACGAGCAGTACTTC,CASSLDGPHKGYEQYF
-,TRBV7-6,-,TRBJ2-1,TGTGCCAGCAGCTTAGAACTAGTGGTCAATGAGCAGTTCTTC,CASSLELVVNEQFF
-,TRBV7-2,many,TRBJ1-5,TGTGCCAGCAGCTTAAAGTGGGGGAATCAGCCCCAGCATTTT,CASSLKWGNQPQHF
-,TRBV10-3,few,TRBJ1-1,TGTGCCATCAGTGGCAAGGTGAACACTGAAGCTTTCTTT,CAISGKVNTEAFF
-,TRBV12-3/TRBV12-4,few,TRBJ2-5,TGTGCCAGCAGCAGGGACTACCAAGAGACCCAGTACTTC,CASSRDYQETQYF
TRBD1,TRBV7-2,many,TRBJ1-1,TGTGCCAGCAGCGAACAGACAGGGAGGGGTACTGAAGCTTTCTTT,CASSEQTGRGTEAFF
TRBD1,TRBV7-2,-,TRBJ2-7,TGTGCCAGCAGCTTGGGGACAGTTGGCGAGCAGTACTTC,CASSLGTVGEQYF
-,TRBV12-3/TRBV12-4,few,TRBJ1-5,TGTGCCAGCACCGGTCTCAGGGTCCGTCAGCCCCAGCATTTT,CASTGLRVRQPQHF
-,TRBV7-2,-,TRBJ2-7,TGTGCCAGCAGCCCGCTAGAGCCCCTAGCCGAGTATTACTACGAGCAGTACTTC,CASSPLEPLAEYYYEQYF
TRBD2,TRBV5-1,-,TRBJ2-1,TGCGCCAGCAGCTTGGAGGGAGGGCCGAGAGATGAGCAGTTCTTC,CASSLEGGPRDEQFF
-,TRBV4-1,-,TRBJ1-5,TGCGCCAGCAGCCAAGATCCCGGTAGGGGAGACAATCAGCCCCAGCATTTT,CASSQDPGRGDNQPQHF
-,TRBV24-1,few,TRBJ2-2,TGTGCCACCAGTAGAGCTCAAAACACCGGGGAGCTGTTTTTT,CATSRAQNTGELFF
-,TRBV20-1,few,TRBJ2-7,TGCAGTGCTAGAGAGCCCTCCGTCGGGCAGTACTTC,CSAREPSVGQYF
-,TRBV20-1,-,TRBJ2-6,TGCAGTGCTAGTAGGGGTCAGGGCGCCGGCTCTGGGGCCAACGTCCTGACTTTC,CSASRGQGAGSGANVLTF
-,TRBV11-3,-,TRBJ2-1,TGTGCCAGCAGCCCAAGGACCGGTTCTAGCTCCTACAATGAGCAGTTCTTC,CASSPRTGSSSYNEQFF
TRBD1,TRBV7-9,few,TRBJ2-5,TGTGCCAGCAGCCAAAGACAGGGTAAAGAGACCCAGTACTTC,CASSQRQGKETQYF
-,TRBV7-8,many,TRBJ2-1,TGTGCCAGCAGCTGGCCTAGTGGCCTAGCCTACAATGAGCAGTTCTTC,CASSWPSGLAYNEQFF
TRBD1,TRBV29-1,-,TRBJ1-1,TGCAGCGTTGAACAACAGGGGGGCACTGAAGCTTTCTTT,CSVEQQGGTEAFF
-,TRBV19,few,TRBJ1-2,TGTGCCAGTAGGAGGGTCTCCTATGGCTACACCTTC,CASRRVSYGYTF
TRBD1,TRBV12-3/TRBV12-4,many,TRBJ1-5,TGTGCCAGCAGTTTTCAGGGGGGAAGCAATCAGCCCCAGCATTTT,CASSFQGGSNQPQHF
-,TRBV27,-,TRBJ1-5,TGTGCCAGCAGCTCCATACAAAATAGCAATCAGCCCCAGCATTTT,CASSSIQNSNQPQHF
TRBD2,TRBV6-2/TRBV6-3,few,TRBJ2-1,TGTGCCAGCAGTTACGGACTAGCGGGAGGCCGACACAATGAGCAGTTCTTC,CASSYGLAGGRHNEQFF
-,TRBV11-3,-,TRBJ2-1,TGTGCCAGCATTAAGGGGAGCTCCTACAATGAGCAGTTCTTC,CASIKGSSYNEQFF
TRBD2,TRBV24-1,-,TRBJ2-3,TGTGCCACCAGTGACCCGGGGGGGGTCAGCACAGATACGCAGTATTTT,CATSDPGGVSTDTQYF
-,TRBV7-2,many,TRBJ2-7,TGTGCCAGCAGCTCGGCGGCATACGAGCAGTACTTC,CASSSAAYEQYF
-,TRBV29-1,-,TRBJ2-2,TGCAGCGTTGCAAATTACGGGGAGCTGTTTTTT,CSVANYGELFF
-,TRBV12-3/TRBV12-4,many,TRBJ2-7,TGTGCCAGCAGTTTCGGGGACGAGCAGTACTTC,CASSFGDEQYF
TRBD2,TRBV7-8,-,TRBJ2-3,TGTGCCAGCAGCCTCGAACGGGGGAGGGCCCGTACTAGCACAGATACGCAGTATTTT,CASSLERGRARTSTDTQYF
TRBD2,TRBV27,few,TRBJ2-5,TGTGCCAGCAGTTTATGGAGCGGGAGTGTAGAGACCCAGTACTTC,CASSLWSGSVETQYF
TRBD2,TRBV7-2,-,TRBJ2-1,TGTGCCAGCAGCCCATGGAGCGGGAGGGCGGGGGATGAGCAGTTCTTC,CASSPWSGRAGDEQFF